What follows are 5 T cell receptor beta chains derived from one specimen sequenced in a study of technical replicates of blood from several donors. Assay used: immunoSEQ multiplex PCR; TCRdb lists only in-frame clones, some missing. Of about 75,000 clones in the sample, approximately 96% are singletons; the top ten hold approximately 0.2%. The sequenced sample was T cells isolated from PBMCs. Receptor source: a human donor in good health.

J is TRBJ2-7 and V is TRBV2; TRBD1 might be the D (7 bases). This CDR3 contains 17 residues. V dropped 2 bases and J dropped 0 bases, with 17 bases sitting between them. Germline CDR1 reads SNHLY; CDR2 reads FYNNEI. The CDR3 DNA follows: TGTGCCAGCAGTGAACCCCCAGGGGGGAGGCCCTCCTACGAGCAGTACTTC. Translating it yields CASSEPPGGRPSYEQYF.

Written as DNA, the CDR3 is TGCGCCAGCAGCTTGGGTGACAGGGGTTGGGATGGCTACACCTTC. Its translation: CASSLGDRGWDGYTF. V usage is TRBV5-1 and J usage is TRBJ1-2, with 8 bases identical to TRBD1. The germline CDR1 and CDR2 sequences are SGHRS and YFSETQ. The V gene end was trimmed by 0 bases and the J gene end by 6 bases; junction bases not matched to a gene: 7. The CDR3 length is 15 residues.

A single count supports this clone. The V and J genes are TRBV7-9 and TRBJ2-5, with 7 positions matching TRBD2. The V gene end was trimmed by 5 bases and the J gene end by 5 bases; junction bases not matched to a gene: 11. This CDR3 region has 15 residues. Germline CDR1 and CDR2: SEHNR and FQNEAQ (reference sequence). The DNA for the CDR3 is TGTGCCAGCAGCGTAGGTCGGGGGGATAGGGAGACCCAGTACTTC. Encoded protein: CASSVGRGDRETQYF.

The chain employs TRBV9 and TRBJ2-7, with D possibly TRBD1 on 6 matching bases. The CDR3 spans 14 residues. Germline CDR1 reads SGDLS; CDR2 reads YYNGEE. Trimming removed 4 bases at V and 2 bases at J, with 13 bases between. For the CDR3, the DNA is TGTGCCAGCAGCCCTCAAGCAGGGGCCTACGAGCAGTACTTC. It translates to CASSPQAGAYEQYF.

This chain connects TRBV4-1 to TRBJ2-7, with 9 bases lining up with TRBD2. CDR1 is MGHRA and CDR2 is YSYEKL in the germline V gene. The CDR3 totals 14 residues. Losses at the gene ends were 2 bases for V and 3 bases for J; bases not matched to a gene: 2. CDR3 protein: CASSQPTSGYEQYF. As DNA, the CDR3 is TGCGCCAGCAGCCAACCGACTAGCGGCTACGAGCAGTACTTC.